This paragraph covers one TCR beta chain sequence. These data originate in a study of shared clonotypes between healthy human individuals. CDR1 MNHEY and CDR2 SMNVEV come from the germline V gene (reference sequence). This CDR3 spans 9 amino acids. CD45RO negativity and positive selection for CCR7 defined naive CD8 cells, a population that excluded terminally differentiated effector memory CD45RA+ cells. Repertoires were generated with immunoSEQ multiplex PCR, while TCRdb's copy carries only in-frame clones and drops some. The table has more than 2 million clones, approximately 95% seen once; the top ten hold around 1.1%.

Sequencing used naive CD8+ T cells sorted from blood. The source is a man younger than 30 in good health. This chain links TRBV27 with TRBJ2-5; D gene ambiguous. The chain's CDR3 is CQYGETQYF. The CDR3, as DNA: TGTCAATATGGGGAGACCCAGTACTTC.